This TCR beta chain was profiled in a study of immune evolution from preneoplasia to lung adenocarcinoma. Sequenced by immunoSEQ multiplex PCR; TCRdb stores in-frame clones only, minus some. The sample has 25,000 to 30,000 clones, roughly 70% seen once. The CDR3 has 15 residues. V shed 4 bases and J shed 8 bases, with 20 bases lying between them. From germline, CDR1 is MDHEN and CDR2 SYDVKM. This TCR was recovered from a person aged 60 to 70 with invasive lung adenocarcinoma. Some clones in this sample may be carry-over from other donors' samples. Material: FFPE invasive lung adenocarcinoma tissue. V and J are TRBV28 and TRBJ1-2; maybe TRBD1 (6 bases). CDR3: CASSSPGWGARGYTF. Written as DNA, the CDR3 is TGTGCCAGCAGTTCCCCAGGGTGGGGGGCGCGGGGCTACACCTTC.